Each of the 16 T cell receptor beta chains below was sequenced from the same sample in a study of blood T cell repertoires in COVID-19. The table came from immunoSEQ multiplex PCR; TCRdb's copy has only in-frame clones and leaves some out. The sample consists of roughly 300,000 clones, under 90% of them appearing once. Specimen: peripheral blood. Receptors were obtained from a woman in her 50s who had recovered from COVID-19.

The table lists this clone with a count of one. The chain employs TRBV4-3 and TRBJ2-3, with 9 bases lining up with TRBD2. CDR3 size: 20 residues. Germline-derived CDR1 and CDR2 are LGHNA and YSLEER. Unmatched junction bases numbered 17, after V lost 0 bases and J lost 4 bases. CDR3 loop: CASSQEGVLAGSPVPDTQYF. The CDR3 nucleotides read TGCGCCAGCAGCCAAGAGGGGGTCCTAGCGGGGAGCCCCGTCCCAGATACGCAGTATTTT.

The V and J genes are TRBV4-3 and TRBJ1-6, with 7 nucleotides matching TRBD1. The trim removed 2 bases at V and 6 bases at J, leaving 16 bases unmatched. Germline CDR1 and CDR2: LGHNA and YSLEER. The CDR3 contains 19 residues. The CDR3 coding sequence is TGCGCCAGCAGCCAACAAAGATTGGGGGAGACAGGGTTTAATTCACCCCTCCACTTT. This codes for CASSQQRLGETGFNSPLHF.

The chain uses TRBV12-3 or TRBV12-4 and TRBJ1-1; D call uncertain. This CDR3 has 12 residues. V gave up 3 bases and J gave up 3 bases, with 5 bases separating them. In nucleotides, the CDR3 is TGTGCCAGCAGTTTTCAGGACACTGAAGCTTTCTTT. Translating it yields CASSFQDTEAFF.

V usage is TRBV9 and J usage is TRBJ2-7; possible D gene TRBD2, 5 bases. This CDR3 has 14 amino acids. Trimming stripped 0 bases from V and 3 bases from J, with 10 bases between. Germline assignment: CDR1 SGDLS and CDR2 YYNGEE. CDR3 sequence reads: CASSVEVDYYEQYF. The CDR3 DNA sequence: TGTGCCAGCAGCGTAGAGGTTGACTACTACGAGCAGTACTTC. The full variable domain, in which reference TRBV9 and TRBJ2-7 provide the parts outside the CDR3, is DSGVTQTPKHLITATGQRVTLRCSPRSGDLSVYWYQQSLDQGLQFLIQYYNGEERAKGNILERFSAQQFPDLHSELNLSSLELGDSALYFCASSVEVDYYEQYFGPGTRLTVT.

This clone was seen just once. The chain carries TRBV2 and TRBJ1-1; TRBD1 is a possible D gene (5 bases). The V gene lost 6 bases and the J gene lost 4 bases, with 12 bases spanning the gap. The CDR3 length is 13 residues. In germline, CDR1 is SNHLY, CDR2 FYNNEI. CDR3 sequence reads: CASRPGYGTEAFF. As DNA, the CDR3 is TGTGCCAGCAGACCAGGGTACGGCACTGAAGCTTTCTTT.

In its sample, this clone was seen many times. The V and J genes are TRBV7-8 and TRBJ1-6; possibly TRBD1 for D (5 bases). CDR1 and CDR2 (germline): SGHVS, FQNEAQ. This CDR3 is built from 14 residues. V lost 5 bases and J 9 bases, leaving 14 bases between the germline ends. For the CDR3, the DNA is TGTGCCAGCAGCCTTCTCGCCGGGGGTTCACCCCTCCACTTT. The encoded protein is CASSLLAGGSPLHF.

This chain connects TRBV28 to TRBJ1-2; TRBD1 might be the D (5 bases). CDR3 length equals 15 residues. The germline V gene has CDR1 MDHEN and CDR2 SYDVKM. Trimming shortened V by 2 bases and J by 6 bases, and 16 bases separated the two germline ends. The CDR3 DNA follows: TGTGCCAGCAGTTTAACCGGGTCCCCAGGGCATGGCTACACCTTC. Residues: CASSLTGSPGHGYTF.

V is TRBV6-5 and J is TRBJ1-1, with D possibly matching TRBD1 (6 bases). Germline loops: CDR1 MNHEY, CDR2 SVGAGI. The ends were cut back, 6 bases at V and 9 bases at J, with 11 bases in the middle. There are 11 residues in the CDR3. DNA for the CDR3: TGTGCCAGCAGCTCACAGGGTCAAGCTTTCTTT. The encoded protein is CASSSQGQAFF.

This chain joins TRBV28 and TRBJ1-1, with D possibly TRBD1 on 6 matching bases. V lost 2 bases to trimming and J lost 0 bases, with 7 bases between them. Germline V gives CDR1 MDHEN, CDR2 SYDVKM. There are 14 residues in the CDR3. CDR3 residues: CASSLTGMNTEAFF. In DNA form, the CDR3 reads TGTGCCAGCAGTTTAACAGGGATGAACACTGAAGCTTTCTTT. The whole variable domain, remainder taken from reference TRBV28 and TRBJ1-1, is DVKVTQSSRYLVKRTGEKVFLECVQDMDHENMFWYRQDPGLGLRLIYFSYDVKMKEKGDIPEGYSVSREKKERFSLILESASTNQTSMYLCASSLTGMNTEAFFGQGTRLTVV.

The rearrangement links TRBV7-2 to TRBJ2-3; 9 bases are a match to TRBD2. Per the germline V gene, CDR1 is SGHTA and CDR2 is FQGNSA. This CDR3 is 17 amino acids long. The ends lost 1 base at V and 4 bases at J; junction bases unmatched: 9. Written as DNA, the CDR3 is TGTGCCAGCAGCTTAGTGACGGCGGGAGGGCTGCCAGATACGCAGTATTTT. Protein product: CASSLVTAGGLPDTQYF.

The chain carries TRBV25-1 and TRBJ1-1; D unresolved. Germline assignment: CDR1 MGHDK and CDR2 SYGVNS. V was pared by 7 bases and J by 0 bases, with 9 bases between. The CDR3 is 13 amino acids. The CDR3 region is CASMGSMNTEAFF. The CDR3 bases are TGTGCCAGCATGGGCAGCATGAACACTGAAGCTTTCTTT.

In regard to this clone: Other DNA sequences in this specimen translate into the identical CDR3. This sequence joins TRBV27 and TRBJ2-3; no reliable D call. The V end was cut by 8 bases, the J end by 0 bases, with 9 bases between. The V gene's germline CDR1 is MNHEY and CDR2 SMNVEV (reference sequence). The CDR3 contains 13 residues. CDR3 sequence: CASRLPSTDTQYF. DNA for the CDR3: TGTGCCAGCCGACTTCCCAGCACAGATACGCAGTATTTT.

This clone was seen a single time. CDR3 nucleotide sequence: TGTGCCAGCAGTCCAGGGACAGGGACAAATCAGCCCCAGCATTTT. Its protein is CASSPGTGTNQPQHF. The gene calls are TRBV27 and TRBJ1-5; 9 bases are shared with TRBD1. The CDR3 has 15 residues. V shed 5 bases and J 4 bases; nucleotides not matched to a gene: 6. The germline V gene encodes CDR1 MNHEY and CDR2 SMNVEV (reference sequence).

The chain couples TRBV6-6 to TRBJ1-1, with TRBD1 matching 7 bases. Germline CDR1 and CDR2: MNHNY and SVGAGI (reference sequence). J gave up 4 bases and V 5 bases, and 16 bases lay outside the gene matches. The CDR3 covers 17 residues. This CDR3 reads CASSQGTAVSYGTEAFF. In DNA, the CDR3 is TGTGCCAGCAGTCAGGGGACAGCAGTTTCGTATGGCACTGAAGCTTTCTTT.

The CDR3 reads CASSQGAAPMNTEAFF. The CDR3 DNA reads as TGTGCCAGCAGCCAGGGCGCAGCACCCATGAACACTGAAGCTTTCTTT. The chain is built from TRBV28 and TRBJ1-1, with D perhaps matching TRBD1 (5 bases). Trimming stripped 6 bases from V and 0 bases from J, with 17 bases between. In germline, CDR1 is MDHEN, CDR2 SYDVKM. The CDR3 sequence is 16 residues long.

This chain links TRBV7-3 with TRBJ2-2; D ambiguous. The V end lost 5 bases, the J end lost 5 bases, and 6 bases lay between the germline ends. Germline V gene sequence: CDR1 SGHTA, CDR2 FQGTGA. CDR3 length equals 12 residues. The CDR3 DNA is TGTGCCAGCAGCCCTAGTACCGGGGAGCTGTTTTTT. It yields the protein CASSPSTGELFF.